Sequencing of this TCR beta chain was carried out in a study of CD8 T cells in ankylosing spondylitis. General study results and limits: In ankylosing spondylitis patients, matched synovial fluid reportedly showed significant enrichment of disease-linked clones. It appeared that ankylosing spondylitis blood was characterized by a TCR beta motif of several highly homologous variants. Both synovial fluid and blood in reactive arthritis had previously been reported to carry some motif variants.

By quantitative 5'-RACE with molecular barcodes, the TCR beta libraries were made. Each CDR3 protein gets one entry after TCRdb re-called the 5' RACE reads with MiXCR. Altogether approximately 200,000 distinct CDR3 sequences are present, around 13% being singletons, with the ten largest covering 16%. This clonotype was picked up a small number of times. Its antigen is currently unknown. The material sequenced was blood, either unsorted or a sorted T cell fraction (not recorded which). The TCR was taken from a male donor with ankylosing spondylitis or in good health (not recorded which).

The CDR3 coding sequence is TGCAGCGGAGCGGACGGATACTACGAGCAGTACTTC. It codes for CSGADGYYEQYF. The chain recombines TRBV29-1 with TRBJ2-7; TRBD2 might be the D (5 bases). V lost 7 bases to trimming and J lost 3 bases, with 13 bases between them. The CDR3 extends over 12 amino acids. In germline, CDR1 is SQVTM, CDR2 ANQGSEA.